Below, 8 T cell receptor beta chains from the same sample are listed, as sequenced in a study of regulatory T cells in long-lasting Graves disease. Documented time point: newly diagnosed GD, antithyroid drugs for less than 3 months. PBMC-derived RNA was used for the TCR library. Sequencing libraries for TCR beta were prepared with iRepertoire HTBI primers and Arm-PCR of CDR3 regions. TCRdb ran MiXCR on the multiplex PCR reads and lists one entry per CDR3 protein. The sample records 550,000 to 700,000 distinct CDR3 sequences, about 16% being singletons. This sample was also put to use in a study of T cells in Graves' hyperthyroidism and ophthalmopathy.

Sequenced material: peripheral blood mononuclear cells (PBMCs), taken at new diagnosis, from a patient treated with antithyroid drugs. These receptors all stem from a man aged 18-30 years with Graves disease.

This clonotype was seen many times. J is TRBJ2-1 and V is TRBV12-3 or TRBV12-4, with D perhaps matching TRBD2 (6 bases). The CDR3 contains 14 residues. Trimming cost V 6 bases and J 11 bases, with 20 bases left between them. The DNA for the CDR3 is TGTGCCAGCAGGGGACTGCCGGGCGGCGATAAGCAGTTCTTC. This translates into CASRGLPGGDKQFF.

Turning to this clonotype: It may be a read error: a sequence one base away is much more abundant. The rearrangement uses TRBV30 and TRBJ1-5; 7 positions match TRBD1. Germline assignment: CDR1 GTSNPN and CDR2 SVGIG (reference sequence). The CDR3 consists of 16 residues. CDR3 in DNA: TGTGTCTGGAGTGTACAGCGACAGGGATACGCTCAGCCCCAGCATTTT. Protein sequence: CVWSVQRQGYAQPQHF.

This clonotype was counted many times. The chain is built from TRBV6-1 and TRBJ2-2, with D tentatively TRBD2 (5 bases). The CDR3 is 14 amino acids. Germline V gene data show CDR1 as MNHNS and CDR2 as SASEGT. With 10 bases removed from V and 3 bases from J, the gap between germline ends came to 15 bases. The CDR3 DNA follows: TGTGCCACCGGCGGCGGGCGTCACACCGGGGAGCTGTTTTTT. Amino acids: CATGGGRHTGELFF.

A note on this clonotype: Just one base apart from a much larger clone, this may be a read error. Here the CDR3 reads CASSLGLAGEQGTQYF. CDR3 in DNA: TGTGCCAGCAGCTTAGGACTAGCGGGAGAACAAGGGACCCAGTACTTC. V and J are TRBV11-2 and TRBJ2-5, with 12 bases identical to TRBD2. Germline CDR1 and CDR2: SGHAT and FQNNGV. The CDR3 has 16 amino acids.

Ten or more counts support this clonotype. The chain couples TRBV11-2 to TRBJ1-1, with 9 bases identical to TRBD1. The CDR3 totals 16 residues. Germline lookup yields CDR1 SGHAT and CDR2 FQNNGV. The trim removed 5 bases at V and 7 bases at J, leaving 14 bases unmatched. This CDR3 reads CASSAWGQGSHNEAFF. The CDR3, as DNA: TGTGCCAGCAGCGCATGGGGACAGGGCAGCCACAATGAAGCTTTCTTT.

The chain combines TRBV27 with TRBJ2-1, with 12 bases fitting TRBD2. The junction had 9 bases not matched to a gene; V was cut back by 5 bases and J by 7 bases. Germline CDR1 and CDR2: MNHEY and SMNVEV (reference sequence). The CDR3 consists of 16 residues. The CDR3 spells CASSPSASGRDNEQFF. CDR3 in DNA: TGTGCCAGCAGTCCCTCAGCTAGCGGGAGGGATAATGAGCAGTTCTTC.

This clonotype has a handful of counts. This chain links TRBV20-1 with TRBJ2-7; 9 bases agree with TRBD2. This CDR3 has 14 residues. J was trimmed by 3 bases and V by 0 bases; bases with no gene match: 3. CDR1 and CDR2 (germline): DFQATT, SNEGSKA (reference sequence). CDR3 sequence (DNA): TGCAGTGCTAGAGACCTAGCGGGAAACTACGAGCAGTACTTC. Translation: CSARDLAGNYEQYF.

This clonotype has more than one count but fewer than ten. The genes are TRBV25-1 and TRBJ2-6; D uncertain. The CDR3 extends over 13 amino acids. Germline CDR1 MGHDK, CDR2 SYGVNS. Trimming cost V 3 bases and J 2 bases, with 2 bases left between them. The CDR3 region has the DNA TGTGCCAGCAGTGAGCCTGGGGCCAACGTCCTGACTTTC. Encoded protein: CASSEPGANVLTF.